Shown below are 29 T cell receptor beta chains from a single sample sequenced in a study of blood T cells in healthy people across ages. Alongside a J-beta primer mix, a sample-barcoded 5' primer served in a second PCR lasting about 7 to 11 cycles. TCRdb called the 5' RACE reads again in MiXCR, with one record for every CDR3 protein. This table holds around 500,000 distinct CDR3 sequences, roughly a quarter found once. The same sample was also studied in work on T cells of mothers and their children.

The sequenced sample was blood. The receptors come from a boy younger than 10 in good health.

This clonotype was recorded a few times. The junction differs from germline at one of its ends, possibly a read error. The J gene is TRBJ2-7, the V gene TRBV4-3; 10 positions agree with TRBD2. Germline V gene sequence: CDR1 LGHNA, CDR2 YSLEER. This CDR3 spans 14 amino acids. CDR3 loop: CASSQDRASGSLDF. The CDR3 DNA follows: TGCGCCAGCAGCCAAGATCGAGCTAGCGGGAGTCTAGACTTC.

This chain connects TRBV6-1 to TRBJ2-5, with a possible D match to TRBD1 (5 bases). V lost 8 bases, J lost 2 bases, and 15 bases lay in between. Germline-derived CDR1 and CDR2 are MNHNS and SASEGT. The CDR3 length is 14 residues. The CDR3 region is CASGATNWQETQYF. As DNA, the CDR3 is TGTGCCAGCGGGGCAACGAACTGGCAAGAGACCCAGTACTTC.

This chain joins TRBV7-9 and TRBJ1-2; D uncertain. The germline V gene has CDR1 SEHNR and CDR2 FQNEAQ (reference sequence). This CDR3 comprises 13 residues. V lost 5 bases and J lost 1, with 8 bases in between. The CDR3 sequence: CASSPAFNYGYTF. CDR3 coding DNA: TGTGCCAGCAGCCCGGCCTTTAACTATGGCTACACCTTC.

The J gene is TRBJ2-1, the V gene TRBV20-1; 12 bases are shared with TRBD2. The germline CDR1 and CDR2 sequences are DFQATT and SNEGSKA (reference sequence). V was clipped by 0 bases and J by 9 bases; unmatched bases: 6. The CDR3 has 15 residues. The CDR3 reads CSARDRGLAGPEQFF. CDR3 in DNA: TGCAGTGCTAGAGATCGAGGACTAGCGGGACCTGAGCAGTTCTTC.

This clonotype was detected a few times. The chain links TRBV20-1 to TRBJ2-3; weak D call: TRBD2 (6 bases). The CDR3 has 12 residues. The germline CDR1 and CDR2 sequences are DFQATT and SNEGSKA (reference sequence). CDR3 region: CSTRGSTDTQYF. CDR3 nucleotides: TGCAGCACTCGGGGGAGCACAGATACGCAGTATTTT.

The chain joins TRBV7-2 to TRBJ1-2; D possibly corresponds to TRBD1 (5 bases). The V gene's germline CDR1 is SGHTA and CDR2 FQGNSA. V was pared by 3 bases and J by 4 bases, with 12 bases between. This CDR3 has 14 amino acids. The CDR3 is CASSFGGDGYGYTF. CDR3 sequence (DNA): TGTGCCAGCAGCTTCGGGGGAGATGGCTATGGCTACACCTTC.

The chain combines TRBV9 with TRBJ1-2; no firm D call. V was cut by 3 bases and J by 1 base, with 10 bases left in between. Looked up from germline, CDR1 is SGDLS and CDR2 is YYNGEE. This CDR3 contains 14 residues. The chain's CDR3 is CASSESEVNYGYTF. In nucleotides, the CDR3 is TGTGCCAGCAGCGAATCGGAGGTTAACTATGGCTACACCTTC.

The CDR3: CASSQDAPGISTGELFF. CDR3 coding DNA: TGTGCCAGCAGCCAAGATGCCCCCGGGATAAGCACCGGGGAGCTGTTTTTT. The chain couples TRBV3-1 to TRBJ2-2, with a weak D call TRBD2 (5 bases). V lost 0 bases and J 4 bases, leaving 15 bases between the germline ends. The CDR3 consists of 17 residues. Germline loops: CDR1 LGHDT, CDR2 YNNKEL (reference sequence).

About this clonotype itself: The junction does not match germline at one end; this may be a read error. The chain combines TRBV10-3 with TRBJ1-5; TRBD1 matches at 9 bases. The CDR3 contains 18 residues. The germline CDR1 and CDR2 sequences are ENHRY and SYGVKD. The CDR3 bases are TGTGCCACCAGTAACGTCTACTTGGGACAGGGAGGCAATCAGCCCCAGCATTTT. It codes for CATSNVYLGQGGNQPQHF.

There are a few counts of this clonotype. The chain joins TRBV2 to TRBJ1-2; TRBD1 matches 7 bases. The CDR3 extends over 12 amino acids. V was pared by 6 bases and J by 5 bases, with 3 bases of the junction left unmatched. The germline gives CDR1 SNHLY, CDR2 FYNNEI. CDR3 nucleotides: TGTGCCAGCAGACAGGGGAAATATGGCTACACCTTC. This translates into CASRQGKYGYTF.

The chain is built from TRBV25-1 and TRBJ2-3; D ambiguous. This CDR3 has 14 amino acids. Germline CDR1 MGHDK, CDR2 SYGVNS. Trimming shortened V by 7 bases and J by 3 bases, and 14 bases separated the two germline ends. The CDR3 DNA follows: TGTGCCAGCACAGAGGCGGTATCTACAGATACGCAGTATTTT. The encoded protein is CASTEAVSTDTQYF.

The chain recombines TRBV2 with TRBJ2-1; D is unclear. Germline CDR1 SNHLY, CDR2 FYNNEI. V lost 7 bases, J lost 10 bases, and 14 bases lay in between. The CDR3 consists of 12 residues. This CDR3 is CASMHPNLEQFF. The CDR3 nucleotides read TGTGCCAGCATGCACCCGAACTTGGAGCAGTTCTTC. The complete variable domain, with remaining parts taken from reference TRBV2 and TRBJ2-1, reads EPEVTQTPSHQVTQMGQEVILRCVPISNHLYFYWYRQILGQKVEFLVSFYNNEISEKSEIFDDQFSVERPDGSNFTLKIRSTKLEDSAMYFCASMHPNLEQFFGPGTRLTVL.

The chain recombines TRBV12-3 or TRBV12-4 with TRBJ1-3; D may be TRBD1 (6 bases). The CDR3 totals 15 residues. The V end lost 5 bases, the J end lost 3 bases, and 14 bases lay between the germline ends. As DNA, the CDR3 is TGTGCCAGCAGTCCGAGGGGGGGCTTTGGAAACACCATATATTTT. Translating gives CASSPRGGFGNTIYF.

This clonotype showed up just a few times. The chain combines TRBV10-2 with TRBJ2-5, with D perhaps given as TRBD1 or TRBD2 (5 bases each). Germline V lookup: CDR1 WSHSY, CDR2 SAAADI. Between the trimmed V and J ends, which lost 3 bases and 3 bases, there was a span of 17 bases. The CDR3 totals 16 residues. The CDR3 bases are TGCGCCAGCAGTGACTCCGGGACCATCGCGGAAGAGACCCAGTACTTC. It codes for CASSDSGTIAEETQYF.

The chain couples TRBV12-3 or TRBV12-4 to TRBJ1-2; tentatively, D is TRBD1 (6 bases). This CDR3 is 14 amino acids long. V shed 6 bases and J shed 1 base, with 12 bases lying between them. The CDR3 reads CASRPGTNNYGYTF. Here the CDR3 DNA reads TGTGCCAGCAGGCCCGGGACAAATAACTATGGCTACACCTTC.

The chain employs TRBV20-1 and TRBJ2-1; possible D gene TRBD2, 6 bases. The germline V and J ends were trimmed by 1 base and 9 bases, with 19 bases remaining between them. The CDR3 covers 15 residues. Per germline, CDR1 DFQATT and CDR2 SNEGSKA (reference sequence). The CDR3 protein is CSARVGGLSRGEQFF. The DNA for the CDR3 is TGCAGTGCTAGAGTTGGAGGGCTTTCCCGGGGTGAGCAGTTCTTC.

The CDR3 DNA follows: TGTGCCAGCAGCTTAGACCGTCCAACTAATGAAAAACTGTTTTTT. This translates into CASSLDRPTNEKLFF. The gene calls are TRBV7-2 and TRBJ1-4; D is unresolved. V lost 1 base and J 0 bases, leaving 6 bases between the germline ends. Per germline, CDR1 SGHTA and CDR2 FQGNSA. This CDR3 has 15 amino acids.

The rearrangement joins TRBV20-1 to TRBJ2-5; TRBD2 might be the D (5 bases). CDR1 and CDR2 from the germline V gene are DFQATT and SNEGSKA (reference sequence). CDR3 length: 15 residues. Trimming took 6 bases from V and 4 from J, leaving 21 bases between them. CDR3 sequence (DNA): TGCAGTGCAACCCAGCCGGGTGGTGGAGGAGAGACCCAGTACTTC. Translation: CSATQPGGGGETQYF.

The DNA of the CDR3 is TGTGCCAGCAGCGTAGGGACTAGCGGGGGTAATGAGCAGTTCTTC. Protein sequence: CASSVGTSGGNEQFF. The rearrangement uses TRBV9 and TRBJ2-1, with 13 bases identical to TRBD2. Germline lookup yields CDR1 SGDLS and CDR2 YYNGEE. The CDR3 is 15 residues long. Trimming at V came to 0 bases and at J to 7 bases, leaving 1 base not matched to a gene. The full variable domain, in which reference TRBV9 and TRBJ2-1 provide the parts outside the CDR3, is DSGVTQTPKHLITATGQRVTLRCSPRSGDLSVYWYQQSLDQGLQFLIQYYNGEERAKGNILERFSAQQFPDLHSELNLSSLELGDSALYFCASSVGTSGGNEQFFGPGTRLTVL.

The chain combines TRBV20-1 with TRBJ2-7, with D perhaps TRBD1 (5 bases). The CDR3 length is 11 residues. Germline V CDR1 and CDR2: DFQATT, SNEGSKA (reference sequence). V lost 5 bases to trimming and J lost 6 bases, with 11 bases between them. The CDR3 region is CSALTGSEQYF. CDR3 DNA: TGCAGTGCTCTTACAGGATCCGAGCAGTACTTC.

V and J are TRBV3-1 and TRBJ1-3, with D tentatively TRBD1 (6 bases). Germline V gene data show CDR1 as LGHDT and CDR2 as YNNKEL (reference sequence). The CDR3 is 17 residues long. V lost 0 bases to trimming and J lost 0 bases, with 12 bases between them. This chain's CDR3 is CASSQDEGGNSGNTIYF. CDR3 coding DNA: TGTGCCAGCAGCCAAGATGAAGGGGGGAACTCTGGAAACACCATATATTTT.

Worth noting for this clonotype: The junction shows a germline mismatch at one end, possibly a read error. The chain uses TRBV5-1 and TRBJ2-2; 7 bases align to TRBD2. The germline CDR1 and CDR2 sequences are SGHRS and YFSETQ. The CDR3 totals 15 residues. CDR3 loop: CASSLALAKTGELFF. In nucleotides, the CDR3 is TGCGCCAGCAGCTTGGCACTAGCGAAGACCGGGGAGCTGTTTTTT.

V gene TRBV18 combines with J gene TRBJ2-5; D might be TRBD2 (5 bases). With the DNA end fitting TRBJ2-7 better, the J assignment may be wrong. The CDR3 runs 15 residues. Germline CDR1 KGHSH, CDR2 LQKENI. DNA of the CDR3: TGTGCCAGCTCACCTTCGGGATCCGTCCCTTACGAGCAGTACTTC. Protein: CASSPSGSVPYEQYF.

A few counts support this clonotype. The V call is TRBV4-1, the J call TRBJ2-5; TRBD2 matches at 11 bases. CDR3 length: 15 residues. Looked up from germline, CDR1 is MGHRA and CDR2 is YSYEKL. The J segment lost 5 bases and the V segment lost 4 bases, leaving 6 bases of the junction unmatched. The CDR3 reads CASSPLAGGLETQYF. DNA of the CDR3: TGCGCCAGCAGCCCGCTAGCGGGAGGTTTGGAGACCCAGTACTTC.

Regarding this clonotype: A junction boundary mismatches the germline segment, possibly from a read error. DNA of the CDR3: TGTGTCAGCAGTTTCGACAGGGCCTATGGCTACACCTTC. Protein: CVSSFDRAYGYTF. The chain recombines TRBV14 with TRBJ1-2, with TRBD1 matching 7 bases. This CDR3 contains 13 residues. Per the germline V gene, CDR1 is SGHDN and CDR2 is FVKESK.

This clonotype was seen only a few times. CDR3 nucleotide sequence: TGCGCCAGCAGCGCAGCTCCTCCCCAGGGTCGGGGGAATGGCTACACCTTC. Encoded protein: CASSAAPPQGRGNGYTF. The chain joins TRBV5-1 to TRBJ1-2, with a tentative D call TRBD1 (5 bases). CDR1 and CDR2 (germline): SGHRS, YFSETQ. The CDR3 spans 17 residues. V dropped 4 bases and J dropped 6 bases, with 25 bases sitting between them.

This chain links TRBV10-3 with TRBJ2-3, with 7 nucleotides matching TRBD2. The CDR3 sequence is 13 residues long. Germline V gene sequence: CDR1 ENHRY, CDR2 SYGVKD. The J segment lost 3 bases and the V segment lost 7 bases, leaving 4 bases of the junction unmatched. CDR3 amino acids: CAITPGGTDTQYF. In DNA, the CDR3 is TGTGCCATCACCCCGGGGGGAACAGATACGCAGTATTTT.

This rearrangement joins TRBV18 to TRBJ1-5, with D unclear. The CDR3 has 13 residues. From germline, CDR1 is KGHSH and CDR2 LQKENI. The V gene lost 5 bases and the J gene lost 5 bases, with 10 bases spanning the gap. The CDR3 region has the DNA TGTGCCAGCTCAGCGACGCTTGATCAGCCCCAGCATTTT. Protein sequence: CASSATLDQPQHF.

The gene calls are TRBV6-2 or TRBV6-3 and TRBJ2-5; the match to TRBD1 covers 7 bases. The J call may be wrong; the DNA end is better matched by TRBJ2-1. The CDR3 runs to 13 residues. Per germline, CDR1 MNHEY and CDR2 SVGEGT. The CDR3 nucleotides are TGTGCCAGCAGTGCTACCACAGGGGAAAAGCAGTTCTTC. Translating gives CASSATTGEKQFF.